This TCR beta chain was identified during a study of cytomegalovirus exposure and HLA in healthy donors. The CDR3 extends over 16 amino acids. Trimming pared 4 bases from V and 0 bases from J, leaving 15 bases between. Germline V gene sequence: CDR1 SGDLS, CDR2 YYNGEE. A multiplex PCR was run with 60 Vbeta primers and 13 Jbeta primers. Here immunoSEQ multiplex PCR was the method, and the copy in TCRdb shows in-frame clones only, minus some. The sample holds roughly 84,000 clones. Study-level points and caveats: Researchers reported in a later analysis that a missense DCLRE1C variant was tied to TCR beta V- and J-gene trimming. Several of the most significant clusters appeared, in a later analysis, to be linked to common viral pathogens. Judged likely to be a sequencing artifact was a cluster of highly shared sequence variants. Later, an analysis showed that TCR beta chains associated with HLA were more clonally expanded than others that were equally common.

In regard to this clone: Its target is not known.

Sequenced: PBMCs. The chain combines TRBV9 with TRBJ2-3, with D uncertain. The clonotype originates from a man aged 45-65 years in good health and CMV-seronegative. This chain's CDR3 is CASSPRWALSTDTQYF. The CDR3 nucleotides read TGTGCCAGCAGCCCCAGGTGGGCGCTAAGCACAGATACGCAGTATTTT.